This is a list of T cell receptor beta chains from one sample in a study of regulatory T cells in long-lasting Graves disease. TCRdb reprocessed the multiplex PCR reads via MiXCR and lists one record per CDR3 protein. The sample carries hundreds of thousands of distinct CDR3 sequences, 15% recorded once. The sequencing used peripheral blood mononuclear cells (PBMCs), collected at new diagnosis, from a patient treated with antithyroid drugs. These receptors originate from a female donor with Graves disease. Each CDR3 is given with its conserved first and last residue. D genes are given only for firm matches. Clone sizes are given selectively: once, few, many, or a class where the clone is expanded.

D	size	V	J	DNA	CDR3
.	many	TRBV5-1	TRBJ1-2	TGCGCCAGCAGGGCCACAGGAGCCGCACTCTATGGCTACACCTTC	CASRATGAALYGYTF
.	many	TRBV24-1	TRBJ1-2	TGTGCCACCAGGATGCCGGGACATTCCCCTCCCCTCTATGGCTACACCTTC	CATRMPGHSPPLYGYTF
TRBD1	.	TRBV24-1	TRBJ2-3	TGTGCCACCAGTGATACAGGGGGGCAGGATACGCAGTATTTT	CATSDTGGQDTQYF
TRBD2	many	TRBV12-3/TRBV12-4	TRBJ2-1	TGTGCCAGCAGGGAGGGACTAGATTACAATGAGCAGTTCTTC	CASREGLDYNEQFF
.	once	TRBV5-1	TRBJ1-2	TGCGCCAGCAGCCCCCACTGGGCCCTCCTGGACAAACCCCACTATGGCTACACCTTC	CASSPHWALLDKPHYGYTF
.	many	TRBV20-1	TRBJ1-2	TGCAGCGAAGACCGCTTGAACTATGGCTACACCTTC	CSEDRLNYGYTF
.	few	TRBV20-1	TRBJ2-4	TGCAGTGCCATTTCCCACAGGTCGATAGCCAAAAACATTCAGTACTTC	CSAISHRSIAKNIQYF
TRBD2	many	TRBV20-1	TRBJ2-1	TGCAGTGCTAGAGAGGGGCTAGCGGTCTCCTACAATGAGCAGTTCTTC	CSAREGLAVSYNEQFF
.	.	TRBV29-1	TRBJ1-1	TGCAGCGTCGGGGAGCAGATGAACACTGAAGCTTTCTTT	CSVGEQMNTEAFF
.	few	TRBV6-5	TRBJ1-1	TGTGCCAGCAGTTCAAGGACTTCGAGGATAGGTGAAGCTTTCTTT	CASSSRTSRIGEAFF
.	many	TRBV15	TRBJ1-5	TGTGCCACCAGCTCCCATAGGAACCAGCCCCAGCATTTT	CATSSHRNQPQHF
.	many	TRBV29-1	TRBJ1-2	TGCAGCGTTGAAGTTGGGGACAAGATAACTAACTATGGCTACACCTTC	CSVEVGDKITNYGYTF